This T cell receptor beta chain originates from a study of PD-L1 blockade in urothelial cancer (dated by TCRdb to 2016 to 2017). About the investigation overall: Every patient began therapy around 2014 and was given atezolizumab 1,200 mg intravenously every 3 weeks. About 85% of the roughly 29 patients were males with bladder-origin urothelial cancer, and about 65% of the 29 reported a prior smoking history. An ECOG performance status of 0 or 1 was recorded for the patients, and 0 to 3 prior chemotherapy regimens had been received by the patients. Blood samples were analyzed 3 weeks after the start of treatment (second dose) and 6 weeks after the start of treatment. Blood samples yielded a median of roughly 150,000 T cells and around 80,000 unique TCRs, with median clonality around 0.084. An exploratory multi-omic analysis was conducted of the somatic, immune and clinical correlates of response to PD-L1 blockade with atezolizumab in urothelial cancer. Pretreatment tumor samples and matched peripheral blood, collected serially before and after atezolizumab treatment, underwent TCR sequencing. Durable clinical benefit was defined as a progression-free survival longer than 6 months, and TCR features were additionally tested against progression-free survival and overall survival. In the same patients, pretreatment tumors underwent whole exome sequencing and RNA sequencing in addition to TCR sequencing. Durable clinical benefit was achieved by nine patients and was not achieved by 20 patients. Pretreatment blood TCR-seq was available for about 30 patients, at least one posttreatment blood collection was obtained for some 24 patients, and tumor TCR-seq was available for some 24 patients.

This clone was recorded once. Its antigen remains undetermined. Base qualities were left out, and no much larger clone turns up one base away. The paper's findings and limits, for the study overall: Among patients with durable benefit, tumor-associated TCR clones showed greater expansion in peripheral blood 3 weeks after treatment started (n ≈ 21, p = 0.022). Because the sample size was small (n ≈ 29) and many exploratory analyses were performed, the results are intended to be hypothesis-generating. A pretreatment peripheral blood TCR clonality below the median was linked to improved progression-free and overall survival.

In light of the paper, this sample's time point label describes: peripheral blood 6 weeks after treatment start. The cohort included about 27 patients with locally advanced or metastatic urothelial carcinoma who were treated at Memorial Sloan Kettering on a trial protocol. Peripheral blood mononuclear cells were collected pretreatment and during treatment, at between 1 and 8 total time points per patient. The Qiagen DNeasy Blood extraction kit was used to purify genomic DNA from total PBMCs and tumor samples. PBMCs were collected pretreatment and during treatment and were isolated and stored as previously described. V is clipped by 7 bases and J by 0 bases, and the sequence between their germline boundaries is 12 bases long. From cysteine to phenylalanine, the CDR3 is 14 amino acids long. CDR3 DNA is the only sequence kept; it has 42 bases, read in frame from the first base. The germline V gene (reference sequence) supplies CDR1 LNHDA and CDR2 SQIVND.

To estimate absolute template abundance from read counts, synthetic TCR analog templates were spiked into each PCR. The immunoSEQ assay used bias-controlled V and J gene primers to amplify TCRbeta CDR3 regions from genomic DNA. Sequencing of rearranged TCRbeta segments was performed at approximately 20X coverage. On the authors' methods: Sequencing errors were corrected by clustering and CDR3s were annotated against IMGT to assign V, D and J genes. Downstream analyses used only productive TCRbeta rearrangements and left out out-of-frame or stop-codon sequences. Clonality was computed as one minus Shannon entropy normalized by the log of the number of unique productive sequences. Fisher's exact test with Benjamini-Hochberg correction, using a cutoff of adjusted p below 0.01, was how clones that differed between time points or between blood and tumor were identified. Here the immuneACCESS table is served through TCRdb, limited to in-frame sequences with V and J called. Missing clones are a known gap in these copies; in checked studies unresolved V genes cover under half, and the rest lacks a known reason. Clone size and the V and J calls come from that table; the DNA yielded D and trimming. This sample has some 120,000 clones in its table, and around 93% of those were observed once. The ten largest clones capture more than 3% of the sample.

The TCR was taken from a man aged 60-69 years with urothelial cancer. The sample was PBMCs, taken around atezolizumab (anti-PD-L1) treatment. The sequence is built from TRBV19 and TRBJ2-5; the D segment could be TRBD1, given 6 matching bases. The CDR3 is CASIWGQDQETQYF. The DNA reads TGTGCCAGTATCTGGGGGCAGGACCAAGAGACCCAGTACTTC.